These 23 T cell receptor beta chains share one sample of origin, sequenced in a study of blood T cell dynamics during melanoma immunotherapy. Specified time point: week 3, after first cycle of checkpoint inhibitor. TCRdb's copy holds only in-frame clones and misses some; the assay was immunoSEQ multiplex PCR. This table has 3,500 to 5,500 clones, over 70% appearing once. Specimen: blood, collected from a patient treated with checkpoint blockade. All receptors derive from a human donor with melanoma.

In its sample, this clone was seen a few times. This chain connects TRBV27 to TRBJ1-2; D may be TRBD1 (5 bases). Germline CDR1 reads MNHEY; CDR2 reads SMNVEV (reference sequence). The CDR3 extends over 14 amino acids. Between the trimmed V and J ends, which lost 8 bases and 4 bases, there was a span of 17 bases. This chain's CDR3 is CASRRGRVGYGYTF. CDR3 bases: TGTGCCAGCCGGCGGGGCAGGGTGGGCTATGGCTACACCTTC.

This sequence joins TRBV29-1 and TRBJ1-2; D unresolved. Trimming removed 7 bases from V and 2 bases from J, with 14 bases in between. Germline V CDR1 and CDR2: SQVTM, ANQGSEA. The length of the CDR3 is 13 residues. CDR3 sequence (DNA): TGCAGCGCCGAGGAGGACGGGAACTATGGCTACACCTTC. It specifies CSAEEDGNYGYTF.

The chain combines TRBV6-6 with TRBJ2-7; 7 nucleotides align to TRBD1. Trimming at V came to 2 bases and at J to 4 bases, leaving 2 bases not matched to a gene. Per the germline V gene, CDR1 is MNHNY and CDR2 is SVGAGI (reference sequence). This CDR3 region has 13 residues. CDR3: CASSYAGGYEQYF. DNA for the CDR3: TGTGCCAGCAGTTACGCAGGGGGTTACGAGCAGTACTTC.

The chain couples TRBV7-3 to TRBJ2-2; D possibly uses TRBD1 or TRBD2 (5 bases each). The germline V gene encodes CDR1 SGHTA and CDR2 FQGTGA. Trimming cost V 0 bases and J 2 bases, with 13 bases left between them. This CDR3 comprises 17 residues. In DNA, the CDR3 is TGTGCCAGCAGCTTAACCCGAGGGGTATCCAACACCGGGGAGCTGTTTTTT. This codes for CASSLTRGVSNTGELFF.

This chain links TRBV6-1 with TRBJ1-4; TRBD1 matches at 8 bases. V lost 3 bases, J lost 8 bases, and 5 bases stayed unmatched. CDR1 and CDR2 (germline): MNHNS, SASEGT. The CDR3 covers 14 residues. As DNA, the CDR3 is TGTGCCAGCAGTGACGGACAGGGCGGGGAAAAACTGTTTTTT. Its translation: CASSDGQGGEKLFF.

The table lists this clone with a count of one. The chain recombines TRBV5-1 with TRBJ2-3; D gene ambiguous. Germline V gene data show CDR1 as SGHRS and CDR2 as YFSETQ. V was shortened by 0 bases and J by 0 bases, with 5 bases between the two germline ends. The CDR3 totals 14 residues. The CDR3 sequence is CASSLAQSTDTQYF. The CDR3 DNA sequence: TGCGCCAGCAGCTTGGCGCAGAGCACAGATACGCAGTATTTT. Filled out from reference TRBV5-1 and TRBJ2-3, the complete variable domain reads KAGVTQTPRYLIKTRGQQVTLSCSPISGHRSVSWYQQTPGQGLQFLFEYFSETQRNKGNFPGRFSGRQFSNSRSEMNVSTLELGDSALYLCASSLAQSTDTQYFGPGTRLTVL.

The chain couples TRBV10-3 to TRBJ1-2; D gene ambiguous. The V end was cut by 11 bases, the J end by 2 bases, with 15 bases between. The CDR3 runs to 13 residues. Germline loops: CDR1 ENHRY, CDR2 SYGVKD. The CDR3 coding sequence is TGTGCCGTTAGGGAAGGACGGAACTATGGCTACACCTTC. Residues: CAVREGRNYGYTF.

This clone is hyperexpanded in the sample. The DNA is left out, because the CDR3 cannot be placed on it with certainty; the CDR3 is given as TCRdb lists it. The rearrangement links TRBV7-3 to TRBJ2-2; the listed D gene, TRBD2, was not tested against the DNA. The germline CDR1 and CDR2 sequences are SGHTA and FQGTGA. With termini counted, the CDR3 has 16 amino acids. The CDR3 spells CASSFSGSLRAGELFF.

V gene TRBV19 combines with J gene TRBJ1-3; weak D call: TRBD1 (6 bases). In germline, CDR1 is LNHDA, CDR2 SQIVND (reference sequence). Between the trimmed V and J ends, which lost 10 bases and 1 base, there was a span of 17 bases. The CDR3 covers 15 residues. CDR3 sequence (DNA): TGTGCCACTATGCCCCAGGGGCGATCTGGAAACACCATATATTTT. This translates into CATMPQGRSGNTIYF. Full variable domain (rest looked up from reference TRBV19 and TRBJ1-3): DGGITQSPKYLFRKEGQNVTLSCEQNLNHDAMYWYRQDPGQGLRLIYYSQIVNDFQKGDIAEGYSVSREKKESFPLTVTSAQKNPTAFYLCATMPQGRSGNTIYFGEGSWLTVV.

This chain connects TRBV5-1 to TRBJ2-2; TRBD1 matches 8 bases. Germline assignment: CDR1 SGHRS and CDR2 YFSETQ. The CDR3 totals 16 residues. Trimming removed 5 bases from V and 7 bases from J; junction bases left unmatched: 13. The CDR3 nucleotides read TGCGCCAGCAGAATAAACCAGGGGGCGATCGGCGGGGAGCTGTTTTTT. Its translation: CASRINQGAIGGELFF. The variable domain in full, completed from reference TRBV5-1 and TRBJ2-2, reads KAGVTQTPRYLIKTRGQQVTLSCSPISGHRSVSWYQQTPGQGLQFLFEYFSETQRNKGNFPGRFSGRQFSNSRSEMNVSTLELGDSALYLCASRINQGAIGGELFFGEGSRLTVL.

In the case of this clone: The germline gene is not matched at one end of the junction; a read error may be the cause. Here the CDR3 DNA reads TGTGCTAGCAGCCAAGGACTAGCGGGGGGTGGCAATGAGCAGTTCTTC. It yields the protein CASSQGLAGGGNEQFF. The rearrangement uses TRBV7-7 and TRBJ2-1; the match to TRBD2 covers 14 bases. There are 16 residues in the CDR3. Germline CDR1 and CDR2: SSHAT and FNYEAQ (reference sequence). Full variable domain (rest looked up from reference TRBV7-7 and TRBJ2-1): GAGVSQSPRYKVTKRGQDVTLRCDPISSHATLYWYQQALGQGPEFLTYFNYEAQPDKSGLPSDRFSAERPEGSISTLTIQRTEQRDSAMYRCASSQGLAGGGNEQFFGPGTRLTVL.

The chain links TRBV6-1 to TRBJ1-6; D is unresolved. Trimming removed 4 bases from V and 4 bases from J, with 8 bases in between. Looked up from germline, CDR1 is MNHNS and CDR2 is SASEGT. There are 14 residues in the CDR3. The CDR3 DNA reads TGTGCCAGCAGTGCGGGTCAATATAATTCACCCCTCCACTTT. Encoded protein: CASSAGQYNSPLHF.

The CDR3 is CSVPGQGVYEQYF. In DNA, the CDR3 is TGCAGCGTACCGGGACAGGGGGTCTACGAGCAGTACTTC. The chain employs TRBV29-1 and TRBJ2-7; TRBD1 matches at 11 bases. The CDR3 runs 13 residues. V was pared by 6 bases and J by 3 bases, with 4 bases of the junction left unmatched. From germline, CDR1 is SQVTM and CDR2 ANQGSEA.

V is TRBV4-2 and J is TRBJ1-6, with 7 positions matching TRBD1. The germline V gene encodes CDR1 LGHNA and CDR2 YNFKEQ. Trimming took 0 bases from V and 7 from J; bases not matched to a gene: 6. The CDR3 spans 16 residues. The CDR3 region is CASSQELDRRNSPLHF. In nucleotides, the CDR3 is TGTGCCAGCAGCCAAGAGCTGGACAGGCGCAATTCACCCCTCCACTTT.

For this clone: One end of the junction is discordant with germline, which a read error may explain. This rearrangement joins TRBV7-2 to TRBJ2-5; D tentatively reads TRBD1 or TRBD2 (5 bases each). Germline V gives CDR1 SGHTA, CDR2 FQGNSA. There are 14 residues in the CDR3. In nucleotides, the CDR3 is TGTGCCAGCCGCTTCGGGACCGAACAAGAGACCCAGTACTTC. It is translated as CASRFGTEQETQYF.

This clone was seen more than once but under ten times. The J gene is TRBJ1-1, the V gene TRBV11-3; D is ambiguous. The germline V gene has CDR1 SGHNT and CDR2 YENEEA. The CDR3 contains 15 residues. Trimming removed 3 bases from V and 1 base from J, with 12 bases in between. CDR3 sequence: CASSLTRVGNTEAFF. The CDR3 DNA reads as TGTGCCAGCAGCTTGACAAGGGTCGGGAACACTGAAGCTTTCTTT.

CDR3 in amino acids: CASSLPDRSQGYTF. CDR3 nucleotides: TGTGCCAGCAGCCTTCCGGACAGATCGCAGGGCTACACCTTC. The chain carries TRBV5-5 and TRBJ1-2, with a weak D call TRBD1 (6 bases). Germline V gene lookup returns CDR1 SGHKS and CDR2 YYEKEE (reference sequence). V was cut by 4 bases and J by 8 bases, with 18 bases left in between. CDR3 length: 14 residues.

A remark on this clone: It is likely a read error, because the conserved phenylalanine at the end of the CDR3 is missing. This chain uses TRBV7-9 with TRBJ1-2; TRBD1 agrees at 7 bases. The CDR3 has 17 residues. The V segment lost 1 base and the J segment 0 bases; nucleotides outside the gene matches: 8. Germline CDR1 is SEHNR and CDR2 is FQNEAQ (reference sequence). CDR3 sequence: CASSLGVRQGANYGYTS. CDR3 sequence (DNA): TGTGCCAGCAGCTTAGGGGTTAGACAGGGAGCTAACTATGGCTACACCTCC.

This chain uses TRBV10-3 with TRBJ2-5; a possible D gene is TRBD1 (6 bases). The CDR3 runs to 12 residues. With 5 bases removed from V and 3 bases from J, the gap between germline ends came to 7 bases. Per germline, CDR1 ENHRY and CDR2 SYGVKD. The CDR3 region has the DNA TGTGCCATCAGTCCAGGGGAAGAGACCCAGTACTTC. This encodes CAISPGEETQYF.

The genes are TRBV10-3 and TRBJ2-1; TRBD1 agrees at 8 bases. There are 16 residues in the CDR3. V shed 2 bases and J 1 base; nucleotides not matched to a gene: 4. CDR1 is ENHRY and CDR2 is SYGVKD in the germline V gene. This CDR3 is CAISEGQGKSYNEQFF. CDR3 bases: TGTGCCATCAGTGAGGGACAGGGAAAATCCTACAATGAGCAGTTCTTC.

This CDR3 reads CASRWATDTQYF. In DNA form, the CDR3 reads TGTGCCAGCCGGTGGGCCACAGATACGCAGTATTTT. The rearrangement joins TRBV28 to TRBJ2-3; D remains ambiguous. Germline V gene data show CDR1 as MDHEN and CDR2 as SYDVKM. The CDR3 is made up of 12 amino acids. Between the trimmed V and J ends, which lost 8 bases and 2 bases, there was a span of 8 bases. The complete variable domain, with remaining parts taken from reference TRBV28 and TRBJ2-3, reads DVKVTQSSRYLVKRTGEKVFLECVQDMDHENMFWYRQDPGLGLRLIYFSYDVKMKEKGDIPEGYSVSREKKERFSLILESASTNQTSMYLCASRWATDTQYFGPGTRLTVL.

The gene calls are TRBV5-1 and TRBJ2-1, with D possibly called TRBD1 or TRBD2 (5 bases each). CDR3 length: 16 amino acids. The germline V and J ends were trimmed by 4 bases and 5 bases, with 19 bases remaining between them. Germline V gene lookup returns CDR1 SGHRS and CDR2 YFSETQ. CDR3: CASSPNDAGGHNEQFF. The CDR3 nucleotides read TGCGCCAGCAGCCCGAATGACGCTGGGGGACACAATGAGCAGTTCTTC.

This clone came up a few times. The V and J genes are TRBV29-1 and TRBJ2-7; D uncertain. CDR1 is SQVTM and CDR2 is ANQGSEA in the germline V gene. The CDR3 contains 11 residues. With 4 bases removed from V and 3 bases from J, the gap between germline ends came to 7 bases. CDR3 DNA sequence: TGCAGCGTTGGACATGACTACGAGCAGTACTTC. This sequence encodes CSVGHDYEQYF.